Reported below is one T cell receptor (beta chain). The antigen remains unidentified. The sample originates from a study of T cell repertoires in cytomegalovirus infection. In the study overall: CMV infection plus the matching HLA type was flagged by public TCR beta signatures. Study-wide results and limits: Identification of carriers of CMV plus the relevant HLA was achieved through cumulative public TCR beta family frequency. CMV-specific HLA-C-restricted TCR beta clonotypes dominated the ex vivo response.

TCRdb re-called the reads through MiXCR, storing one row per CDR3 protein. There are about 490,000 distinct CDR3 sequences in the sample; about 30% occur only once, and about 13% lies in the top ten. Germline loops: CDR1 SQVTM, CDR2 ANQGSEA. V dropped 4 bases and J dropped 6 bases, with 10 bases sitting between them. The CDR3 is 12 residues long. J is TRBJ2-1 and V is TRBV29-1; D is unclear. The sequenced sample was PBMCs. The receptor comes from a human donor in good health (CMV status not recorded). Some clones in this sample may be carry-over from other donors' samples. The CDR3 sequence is CSVVGLGNEQFF. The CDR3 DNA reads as TGCAGCGTTGTGGGGTTAGGCAATGAGCAGTTCTTC.